This T cell receptor beta chain was captured in a study of T cells in Graves' hyperthyroidism and ophthalmopathy (dated by TCRdb to about 2019). About the full investigation: Peripheral blood samples were taken at the time of initial diagnosis, prior to any treatment. A discovery cohort of fewer than 110 patients, roughly 43 with Graves' ophthalmopathy and about 58 with stable Graves' hyperthyroidism, was used to find distinguishing TCR V-J signatures. An independent validation cohort of fewer than 20 hyperthyroidism patients and 15 or so patients who later progressed to ophthalmopathy tested prospective prediction of ophthalmopathy. The 75 to 100 discovery patients were randomly divided into training and test sets at a 7:3 ratio. Thyroid tissue and blood T-cell repertoires from about six Graves' hyperthyroidism patients were also compared in the study. After blood sampling, hyperthyroidism patients were treated with methimazole at a starting dose of 30 mg daily, and ophthalmopathy patients were treated with high-dose intravenous methylprednisolone. According to the paper, TCR Vbeta CDR3 sequencing was carried out on 135 peripheral blood samples, which came from 40 to 45 ophthalmopathy, around 75 hyperthyroidism and approximately 17 progressor patients. General conclusions and limits of the study: Sample size was not statistically predetermined, and investigators were not blinded to group allocation. During validation, the model predicted progression to ophthalmopathy a median of approximately 6.5 months ahead of onset, with almost 71% sensitivity and about 75% specificity. Blood samples also contained most of the expanded thyroid clonotypes (frequency above 0.001), which suggests that blood repertoires may reflect thyroid immune responses. In cross-validation, a model built on a 13 V-J signature told ophthalmopathy apart from stable hyperthyroidism with approximately 90% sensitivity and roughly 81% specificity, and in testing the same model reached 80%/75%.

A patient counted as having stable Graves' hyperthyroidism if no progression to ophthalmopathy occurred over 18 months of follow-up. Hyperthyroidism patients were newly diagnosed, had a disease duration of under 2 months, and were aged 18 to 65 years. Exclusion was applied to patients with uncontrolled infections, other autoimmune diseases, pregnancy or lactation. Diagnoses were established on the basis of clinical symptoms, serum thyroxine and TRAb, thyroid ultrasound, and orbital computed tomography. PBMCs were isolated from more than 8 ml of fresh peripheral blood by Ficoll-Paque density gradient centrifugation. Total RNA was extracted using Trizol reagent, and RNA quality was assessed on an Agilent 2100 Bioanalyzer. The TCR beta CDR3 regions were amplified from RNA transcripts. A first-round RT-PCR of the TCR CDR3 used the HTBI primer set with the Qiagen OneStep RT-PCR kit. The libraries were constructed in a second round of multiplex PCR and then size-selected and purified. Libraries were sequenced paired-end with 100 bp reads on an Illumina HiSeq2000. The study's own analysis went as follows. SOAPnuke was used to process the raw data, removing reads that contained adapters or uncalled bases, had a mean Phred below 15, or lacked an exact match to the constant primer or identifier. COPE v1.2.5 was used to merge high-quality paired reads, and clonotypes were defined as unique nucleotide sequences. Clonotypes were aligned to IMGT TRBV, TRBD and TRBJ reference segments using MiTCR v1.1. The analysis was restricted to V-J combinations with a frequency above 0.0001, which together covered over 99% of the repertoires. The TCS score was defined as the ratio of F50 (clonal expansion) to E x V (chaos), calculated using BLOSUM62-based TCRdist between CDR3 peptides within each V-J. Welch's t-statistics and random forest reduced just over 500 V-J features to 13, which were used in a naive Bayes classifier (R e1071). In TCRdb, the public reads were trimmed at Q25 with fastp and aligned with MiXCR, with productive beta chains retained. Merged by CDR3 protein, the rows form single entries marked with the most common genes and DNA. For this entry, the V and J calls and clone size follow TCRdb and not the study's own pipeline. The sample table holds around 350,000 distinct CDR3 sequences, of which over 15% were seen once. The top ten clonotypes cover approximately 4% of the sample.

Looking up the germline V gene yields CDR1 MNHEY and CDR2 SVGAGI. The CDR3 covers 16 residues, taking in both the cysteine and the phenylalanine. CDR3 DNA is the only sequence kept; it has 48 bases, read in frame from the first base. Between the V and J ends, shortened by 0 bases and 7 bases respectively, the junction contains 15 bases. This clonotype was seen at least ten times. What antigen it recognizes has not been identified. Per-base qualities were not stored, and no clone one base away is much larger. The sequencing sample was made of blood. The V gene is TRBV6-5 and the J gene is TRBJ2-2, and perhaps TRBD1 as D gene, on 6 matching bases. The TCR was taken from a woman aged 18-29 years with Graves' hyperthyroidism. The CDR3 is CASSYSTGTSGGELFF. The nucleotides are TGTGCCAGCAGTTACTCCACCGGGACATCAGGCGGGGAGCTGTTTTTT.